Shown below are 20 T cell receptor beta chains from a single sample sequenced in a study of spatial heterogeneity in lung cancer. Their cognate antigens are unknown. As for time point: sample taken at primary tumor resection. TCRdb re-called the 5' RACE reads with MiXCR, one entry per CDR3 protein. The profile shows about 11,000 distinct CDR3 sequences, approximately 5.1% of them singletons. Study results and limitations: Mutation counts in tumors were tracked by counts of expanded intratumoral alpha and beta TCRs.

Source: lung tumor tissue, taken at surgery. The receptors originated from a male donor with early-stage non-small cell lung cancer.

This clonotype was found many times. The V and J genes are TRBV10-2 and TRBJ1-5; D gene uncertain. Per germline, CDR1 WSHSY and CDR2 SAAADI. The CDR3 is 14 residues long. Trimming took off 0 bases at V and 3 bases at J, with 6 bases between the two ends. Written as DNA, the CDR3 is TGCGCCAGCAGTGAGTCCCCAAACAATCAGCCCCAGCATTTT. This sequence encodes CASSESPNNQPQHF.

This clonotype was seen many times. The V call is TRBV6-2 or TRBV6-3, the J call TRBJ1-2, with 7 positions matching TRBD1. CDR1 MNHEY and CDR2 SVGEGT come from the germline V gene. The CDR3 covers 15 residues. Trimming at V came to 2 bases and at J to 2 bases, leaving 5 bases not matched to a gene. In DNA, the CDR3 is TGTGCCAGCAGTTACGCGGGACAGCGGAACTATGGCTACACCTTC. The encoded protein is CASSYAGQRNYGYTF.

This clonotype was seen only a few times. The chain combines TRBV7-2 with TRBJ2-2; perhaps TRBD1 as D (6 bases). CDR3 length equals 13 residues. Germline V gene lookup returns CDR1 SGHTA and CDR2 FQGNSA. Trimming shortened V by 5 bases and J by 6 bases, and 10 bases separated the two germline ends. CDR3 bases: TGTGCCAGCAGCAAAACAGGGTCCGGGGAGCTGTTTTTT. It specifies CASSKTGSGELFF.

This clonotype was observed at least ten times. The V and J genes are TRBV6-2 or TRBV6-3 and TRBJ1-1; D is undetermined. The CDR3 is 12 residues long. Trimming removed 5 bases from V and 5 bases from J, with 9 bases in between. Germline CDR1 reads MNHEY; CDR2 reads SVGEGT. CDR3 nucleotide sequence: TGTGCCAGCAGTATCGTCCGGACTGAAGCTTTCTTT. Its protein is CASSIVRTEAFF.

This clonotype was counted many times. The chain uses TRBV11-2 and TRBJ2-5; 8 bases agree with TRBD1. The CDR3 spans 14 residues. Germline lookup yields CDR1 SGHAT and CDR2 FQNNGV. V shed 3 bases, J shed 3 bases, and the junction held 3 bases outside the gene matches. In DNA, the CDR3 is TGTGCCAGCAGCTTGAACAGGGGGAAAGAGACCCAGTACTTC. Translated, it gives CASSLNRGKETQYF. The complete variable domain, with remaining parts taken from reference TRBV11-2 and TRBJ2-5, reads EAGVAQSPRYKIIEKRQSVAFWCNPISGHATLYWYQQILGQGPKLLIQFQNNGVVDDSQLPKDRFSAERLKGVDSTLKIQPAKLEDSAVYLCASSLNRGKETQYFGPGTRLLVL.

Relative to its sample, this clonotype is large (0.1 to 1%). The rearrangement links TRBV6-1 to TRBJ1-5, with 7 bases fitting TRBD1. The CDR3 spans 15 residues. Germline CDR1 and CDR2: MNHNS and SASEGT. After removal of 1 base from V and 6 bases from J, the junction contained 6 bases not matched to a gene. CDR3 DNA sequence: TGTGCCAGCAGTGAAGTCGCAGGGGGAATTCAGCCCCAGCATTTT. It is translated as CASSEVAGGIQPQHF.

The J gene is TRBJ1-1, the V gene TRBV6-5; D is perhaps TRBD1 (5 bases). The V end lost 0 bases, the J end lost 4 bases, and 9 bases lay between the germline ends. The CDR3 is 14 amino acids. Germline lookup yields CDR1 MNHEY and CDR2 SVGAGI. The CDR3 nucleotides read TGTGCCAGCAGTTACTCGATTAGGGGCACTGAAGCTTTCTTT. The encoded protein is CASSYSIRGTEAFF.

This clonotype was observed many times. The chain couples TRBV4-2 to TRBJ1-2; TRBD1 might be the D (5 bases). CDR3 length equals 15 residues. Germline CDR1 is LGHNA and CDR2 is YNFKEQ. Trimming took off 0 bases at V and 6 bases at J, with 14 bases between the two ends. The DNA for the CDR3 is TGTGCCAGCAGCCAAGAATGGTCCAGGGTAAATGGCTACACCTTC. This translates into CASSQEWSRVNGYTF.

This clonotype showed up many times. The chain uses TRBV5-8 and TRBJ2-1, with 12 nucleotides matching TRBD2. V trimming: 5 bases; J trimming: 7 bases; junction bases outside the gene matches: 13. Germline V gives CDR1 SGHTS, CDR2 YDEGEE. This CDR3 region has 17 residues. In nucleotides, the CDR3 is TGTGCCAGCAGACGAGGACTAGCGGGAATGGGGCTGAATGAGCAGTTCTTC. This sequence encodes CASRRGLAGMGLNEQFF.

This clonotype was seen at least ten times. The rearrangement joins TRBV6-5 to TRBJ2-7; D gene ambiguous. V was pared by 5 bases and J by 6 bases, with 8 bases between. The CDR3 has 11 amino acids. CDR1 and CDR2 (germline): MNHEY, SVGAGI. CDR3 in DNA: TGTGCCAGCAGTGGCCGTTTCGAGCAGTACTTC. This gives the protein CASSGRFEQYF.

Within the sample, this clonotype is medium-sized (0.01 to 0.1%). The V gene is TRBV6-6, the J gene TRBJ1-2, with 9 nucleotides matching TRBD1. J gave up 6 bases and V 2 bases, and 7 bases lay outside the gene matches. CDR1 is MNHNY, CDR2 SVGAGI, per germline (reference sequence). The CDR3 extends over 15 amino acids. The CDR3 loop reads CASSYKQGAGDGYTF. DNA for the CDR3: TGTGCCAGCAGTTACAAACAGGGGGCAGGAGATGGCTACACCTTC.

This clonotype was seen repeatedly, ten times or more. The chain carries TRBV20-1 and TRBJ2-1; no reliable D call. The germline CDR1 and CDR2 sequences are DFQATT and SNEGSKA (reference sequence). The CDR3 covers 14 residues. V gave up 1 base and J gave up 8 bases, with 15 bases separating them. The CDR3 DNA follows: TGCAGTGCTAGAGGAAGGCCTAGAGGCCATGAGCAGTTCTTC. Amino acids: CSARGRPRGHEQFF.

This sequence joins TRBV27 and TRBJ2-2, with 10 bases aligning to TRBD2. Germline V gene data show CDR1 as MNHEY and CDR2 as SMNVEV (reference sequence). Unmatched junction bases numbered 5, after V lost 9 bases and J lost 7 bases. The CDR3 loop spans 13 amino acids. DNA for the CDR3: TGTGCCAGTCAGCGGGAGGGTCGCGGGGAGCTGTTTTTT. As protein: CASQREGRGELFF.

The V and J genes are TRBV28 and TRBJ2-7; 8 positions match TRBD2. The CDR3 spans 19 residues. V lost 7 bases, J lost 6 bases, and 26 bases stayed unmatched. Germline CDR1 reads MDHEN; CDR2 reads SYDVKM. This CDR3 is CASKQPRTSLQPSPSEQYF. The CDR3 nucleotides read TGTGCCAGCAAACAACCCAGGACTAGCCTTCAACCCAGCCCCTCCGAGCAGTACTTC.

This clonotype appeared a few times. The chain links TRBV2 to TRBJ2-4, with D maybe TRBD2 (5 bases). V was trimmed by 4 bases and J by 0 bases, leaving 13 bases between them. CDR3 length: 16 residues. The germline V gene has CDR1 SNHLY and CDR2 FYNNEI. The CDR3 sequence: CASSGVEGLAKNIQYF. The CDR3 region has the DNA TGTGCCAGCAGTGGGGTCGAGGGTCTAGCCAAAAACATTCAGTACTTC.

This clonotype was observed at least ten times. The chain has TRBV6-1 and TRBJ1-2; 7 nucleotides line up with TRBD1. Trimming removed 6 bases from V and 1 base from J; junction bases left unmatched: 5. CDR1 is MNHNS and CDR2 is SASEGT in the germline V gene. This CDR3 contains 14 residues. This CDR3 reads CASRPTGSNYGYTF. The CDR3, as DNA: TGTGCCAGCAGGCCGACAGGGAGTAACTATGGCTACACCTTC.

In its sample, this clonotype ranks as medium-sized. The V and J genes are TRBV29-1 and TRBJ2-3; maybe TRBD2 (5 bases). Germline V lookup: CDR1 SQVTM, CDR2 ANQGSEA. Trimming left V 4 bases short and J 4 bases short, with 6 bases between. CDR3 size: 11 residues. CDR3 DNA: TGCAGCGTTGGGACTGCAGATACGCAGTATTTT. As protein: CSVGTADTQYF.

In its sample, this clonotype was seen many times. CDR3 region: CASSLTGKEFF. CDR3 in DNA: TGTGCCAGCAGCTTAACCGGAAAGGAGTTCTTC. This chain connects TRBV7-9 to TRBJ2-1; D is uncertain. Germline V gives CDR1 SEHNR, CDR2 FQNEAQ (reference sequence). Deletions cut 2 bases from V and 14 bases from J, with 10 bases between. The length of the CDR3 is 11 residues.

This clonotype was recorded at least ten times. The chain combines TRBV27 with TRBJ2-2, with a possible D match to TRBD2 (5 bases). Germline V gives CDR1 MNHEY, CDR2 SMNVEV (reference sequence). V gave up 4 bases and J gave up 4 bases, with 7 bases separating them. The CDR3 has 13 amino acids. This chain's CDR3 is CASSSTSTGELFF. CDR3 coding DNA: TGTGCCAGCAGTTCCACTAGCACCGGGGAGCTGTTTTTT.

The sample holds many counts of this clonotype. V gene TRBV19 combines with J gene TRBJ2-2; D tentatively reads TRBD1 or TRBD2 (5 bases each). The CDR3 is 16 residues long. CDR1 is LNHDA and CDR2 is SQIVND in the germline V gene (reference sequence). V gave up 1 base and J gave up 3 bases, with 12 bases separating them. CDR3 coding DNA: TGTGCCAGTAGTATAGGAGGGGTTAGGGACACCGGGGAGCTGTTTTTT. This sequence encodes CASSIGGVRDTGELFF.